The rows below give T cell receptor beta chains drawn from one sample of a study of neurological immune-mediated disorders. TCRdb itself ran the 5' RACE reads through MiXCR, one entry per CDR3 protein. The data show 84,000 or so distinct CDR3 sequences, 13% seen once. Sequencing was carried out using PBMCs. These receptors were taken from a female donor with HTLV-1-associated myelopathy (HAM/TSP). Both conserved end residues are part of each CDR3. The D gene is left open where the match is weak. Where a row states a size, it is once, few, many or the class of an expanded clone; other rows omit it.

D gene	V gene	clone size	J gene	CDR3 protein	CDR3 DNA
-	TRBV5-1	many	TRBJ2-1	CASSPGSYNEQFF	TGCGCCAGCAGCCCGGGATCTTACAATGAGCAGTTCTTC
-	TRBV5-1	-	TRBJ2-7	CASSLALGRGVDEQYF	TGCGCCAGCAGCTTGGCCTTGGGCAGGGGGGTCGACGAGCAGTACTTC
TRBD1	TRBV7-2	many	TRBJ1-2	CASSSDRGNYGYTF	TGTGCCAGCAGCTCGGACAGGGGGAACTATGGCTACACCTTC
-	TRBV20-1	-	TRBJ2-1	CSARGGLEQFF	TGCAGTGCTAGAGGGGGGTTAGAGCAGTTCTTC
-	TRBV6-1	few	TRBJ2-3	CASSEAGVPDTQYF	TGTGCCAGCAGTGAAGCTGGGGTGCCAGATACGCAGTATTTT
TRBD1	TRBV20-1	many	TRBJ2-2	CSARRQGGELFF	TGCAGTGCTAGAAGACAGGGCGGGGAGCTGTTTTTT
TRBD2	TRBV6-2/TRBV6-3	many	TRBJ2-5	CASSYDLAGGKETQYF	TGTGCCAGCAGTTACGACCTAGCGGGGGGTAAAGAGACCCAGTACTTC
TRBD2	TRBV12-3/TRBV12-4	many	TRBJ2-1	CASSPPGLRDYLNEQFF	TGTGCCAGCAGTCCGCCTGGGTTGAGGGACTACCTCAATGAGCAGTTCTTC
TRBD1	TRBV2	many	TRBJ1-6	CASSRGLSYNSPLHF	TGTGCCAGCAGTAGGGGGCTTTCCTATAATTCACCCCTCCACTTT
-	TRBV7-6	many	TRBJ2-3	CASSLDLASDTQYF	TGTGCCAGCAGCTTAGATTTAGCATCAGATACGCAGTATTTT
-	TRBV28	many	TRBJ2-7	CASSFDLGNYEQYF	TGTGCCAGCAGTTTTGATCTCGGGAATTACGAGCAGTACTTC
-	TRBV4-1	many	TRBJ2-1	CASSQGFSSYNEQFF	TGCGCCAGCAGCCAAGGGTTCAGCTCCTACAATGAGCAGTTCTTC
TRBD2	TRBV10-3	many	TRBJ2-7	CAISGAPAGTYEQYF	TGTGCCATCAGTGGGGCCCCAGCGGGGACCTACGAGCAGTACTTC
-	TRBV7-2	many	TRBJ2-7	CASSLALGGEQYF	TGTGCCAGCAGCTTAGCTCTCGGCGGCGAGCAGTACTTC
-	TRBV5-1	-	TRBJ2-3	CASSWARKSSGSTDTQYF	TGCGCCAGCAGCTGGGCTCGTAAATCGTCTGGGAGCACAGATACGCAGTATTTT
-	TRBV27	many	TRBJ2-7	CASSPRTDSYEQYF	TGTGCCAGCAGTCCGAGGACAGATTCCTACGAGCAGTACTTC
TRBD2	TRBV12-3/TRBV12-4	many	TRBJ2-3	CASSPFRTSGGADTQYF	TGTGCCAGCAGCCCTTTCCGGACTAGCGGGGGGGCAGATACGCAGTATTTT
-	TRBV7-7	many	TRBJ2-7	CASSLGERTEQYF	TGTGCCAGCAGCTTAGGAGAGCGAACCGAGCAGTACTTC
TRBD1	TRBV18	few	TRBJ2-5	CASSSTGKETQYF	TGTGCCAGCTCATCGACAGGGAAAGAGACCCAGTACTTC
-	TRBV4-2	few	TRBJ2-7	CASSQDIDNSYEQYF	TGTGCCAGCAGCCAAGATATAGACAACTCCTACGAGCAGTACTTC
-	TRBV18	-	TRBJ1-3	CASSPPSVGLSGNTIYF	TGTGCCAGCTCACCGCCGTCCGTGGGGCTCTCTGGAAACACCATATATTTT
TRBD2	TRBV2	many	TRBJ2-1	CASTPDRGGVEQFF	TGTGCCAGCACTCCCGATCGGGGGGGCGTTGAGCAGTTCTTC
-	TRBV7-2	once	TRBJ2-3	CASSVWGRTDTQYF	TGTGCCAGCAGTGTCTGGGGTCGCACAGATACGCAGTATTTT
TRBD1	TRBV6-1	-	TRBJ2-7	CASSDSGQSHEQHF	TGTGCCAGCAGTGATTCGGGACAGTCACACGAGCAGCACTTT
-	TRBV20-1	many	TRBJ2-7	CTAALPRGTDYEQYF	TGCACTGCTGCGTTACCCCGGGGGACGGACTACGAGCAGTACTTC
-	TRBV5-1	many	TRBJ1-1	CASSSGRWDTEAFF	TGCGCCAGCAGCTCGGGACGGTGGGACACTGAAGCTTTCTTT
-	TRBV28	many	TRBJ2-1	CASSFGRGRNEQFF	TGTGCCAGCAGTTTTGGGAGGGGGCGCAATGAGCAGTTCTTC
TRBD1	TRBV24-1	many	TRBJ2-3	CATSGTGGITDTQYF	TGTGCCACCAGCGGGACAGGGGGAATCACAGATACGCAGTATTTT
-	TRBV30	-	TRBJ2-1	CAWRGGGGDEQFF	TGTGCCTGGAGGGGAGGCGGGGGCGATGAGCAGTTCTTC
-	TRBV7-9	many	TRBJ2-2	CASTWTGPRELFF	TGTGCCAGCACCTGGACGGGGCCCCGGGAGCTGTTTTTT
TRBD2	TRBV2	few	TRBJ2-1	CASSAQAGGSGFNEQFF	TGTGCCAGCAGTGCTCAAGCGGGGGGGTCCGGTTTCAATGAGCAGTTCTTC
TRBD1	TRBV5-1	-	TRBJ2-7	CASRGQSYEQYF	TGCGCCAGCAGGGGACAGTCCTACGAGCAGTACTTC
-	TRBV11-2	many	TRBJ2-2	CASSPQTESGELFF	TGTGCCAGCAGCCCCCAGACAGAATCCGGGGAGCTGTTTTTT
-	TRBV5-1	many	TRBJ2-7	CASNGAGRSNEQYF	TGCGCCAGCAACGGGGCGGGGAGATCCAACGAGCAGTACTTC
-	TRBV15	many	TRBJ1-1	CATSRDRTPNTEAFF	TGTGCCACCAGCAGAGATCGGACACCGAACACTGAAGCTTTCTTT
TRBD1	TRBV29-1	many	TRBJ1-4	CSVRTGGGKLFF	TGCAGCGTACGGACAGGAGGAGGAAAACTGTTTTTT
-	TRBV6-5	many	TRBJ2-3	CASRQTIRGTDTQYF	TGTGCCAGCAGACAGACAATTAGGGGGACAGATACGCAGTATTTT
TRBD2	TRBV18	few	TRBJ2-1	CASSQSGGDNEQFF	TGTGCCAGCTCACAAAGCGGGGGAGACAATGAGCAGTTCTTC
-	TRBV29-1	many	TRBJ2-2	CSVVSGKNTGELFF	TGCAGCGTTGTATCAGGGAAGAACACCGGGGAGCTGTTTTTT
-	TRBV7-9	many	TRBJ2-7	CASSPPRQPYEQYF	TGTGCCAGCAGCCCCCCGAGGCAGCCCTACGAGCAGTACTTC
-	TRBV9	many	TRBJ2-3	CASSIGTSRTDTQYF	TGTGCCAGCAGCATCGGGACGTCTCGCACAGATACGCAGTATTTT
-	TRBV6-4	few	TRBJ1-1	CASSERGMNTEAFF	TGTGCCAGCAGTGAGCGGGGAATGAACACTGAAGCTTTCTTT
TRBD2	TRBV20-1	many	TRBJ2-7	CSAGALAGVDEQYF	TGCAGTGCTGGTGCTCTAGCGGGGGTGGACGAGCAGTACTTC
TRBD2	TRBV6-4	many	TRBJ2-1	CASSLAVNNEQFF	TGTGCCAGCAGTCTAGCGGTTAACAATGAGCAGTTCTTC
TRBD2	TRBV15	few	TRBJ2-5	CATSRDFGTRETQYF	TGTGCCACCAGCAGAGATTTCGGGACTAGGGAGACCCAGTACTTC
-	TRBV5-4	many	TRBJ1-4	CASSFSGTSEKLFF	TGTGCCAGCAGCTTTTCAGGGACAAGCGAAAAACTGTTTTTT
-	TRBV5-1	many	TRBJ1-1	CASSIKGENTEAFF	TGCGCCAGCAGCATAAAAGGAGAGAACACTGAAGCTTTCTTT